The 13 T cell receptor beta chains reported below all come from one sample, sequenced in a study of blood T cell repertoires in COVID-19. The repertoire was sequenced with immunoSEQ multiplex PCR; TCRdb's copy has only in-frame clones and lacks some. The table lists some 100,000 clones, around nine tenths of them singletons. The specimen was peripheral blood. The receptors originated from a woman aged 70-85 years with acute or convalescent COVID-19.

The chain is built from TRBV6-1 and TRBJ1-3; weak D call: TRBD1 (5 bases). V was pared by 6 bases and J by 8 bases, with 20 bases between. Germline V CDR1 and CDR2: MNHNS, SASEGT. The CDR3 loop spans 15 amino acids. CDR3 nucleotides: TGTGCCAGCAGGCCAGACTCAAACTCGGGGGACACCATATATTTT. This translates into CASRPDSNSGDTIYF.

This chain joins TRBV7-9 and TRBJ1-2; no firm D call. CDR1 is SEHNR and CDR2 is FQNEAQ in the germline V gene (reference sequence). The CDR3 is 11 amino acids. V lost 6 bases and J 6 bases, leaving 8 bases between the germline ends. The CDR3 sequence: CASRVIDGYTF. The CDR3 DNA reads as TGTGCCAGCAGGGTTATAGATGGCTACACCTTC.

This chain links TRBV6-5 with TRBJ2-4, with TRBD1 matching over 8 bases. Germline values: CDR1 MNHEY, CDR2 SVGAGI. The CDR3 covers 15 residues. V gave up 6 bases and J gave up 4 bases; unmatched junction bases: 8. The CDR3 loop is CASRHRGSRKNIQYF. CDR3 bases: TGTGCCAGCAGACACAGGGGGTCACGTAAAAACATTCAGTACTTC.

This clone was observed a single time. This CDR3 reads CASSPKGQGNTGELFF. CDR3 DNA sequence: TGTGCCAGCTCACCAAAGGGACAGGGTAACACCGGGGAGCTGTTTTTT. V gene TRBV18 combines with J gene TRBJ2-2; 9 nucleotides match TRBD1. This CDR3 is built from 16 residues. The V segment lost 2 bases and the J segment 2 bases; nucleotides outside the gene matches: 3. Per the germline V gene, CDR1 is KGHSH and CDR2 is LQKENI.

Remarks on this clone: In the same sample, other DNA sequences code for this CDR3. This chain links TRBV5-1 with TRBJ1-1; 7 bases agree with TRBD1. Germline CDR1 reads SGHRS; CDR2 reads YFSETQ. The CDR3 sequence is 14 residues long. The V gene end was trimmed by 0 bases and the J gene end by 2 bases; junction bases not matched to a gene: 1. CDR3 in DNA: TGCGCCAGCAGCTTGGGGGACAGAAACACTGAAGCTTTCTTT. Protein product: CASSLGDRNTEAFF.

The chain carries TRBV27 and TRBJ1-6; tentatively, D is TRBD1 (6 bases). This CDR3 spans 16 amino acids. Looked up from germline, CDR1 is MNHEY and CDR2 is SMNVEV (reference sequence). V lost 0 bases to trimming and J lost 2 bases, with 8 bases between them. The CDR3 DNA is TGTGCCAGCAGTTTATCTGCAGGGGCCTATAATTCACCCCTCCACTTT. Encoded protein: CASSLSAGAYNSPLHF.

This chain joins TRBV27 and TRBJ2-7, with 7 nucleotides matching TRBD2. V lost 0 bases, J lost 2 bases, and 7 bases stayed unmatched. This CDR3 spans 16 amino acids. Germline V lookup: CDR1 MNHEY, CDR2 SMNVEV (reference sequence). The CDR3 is CASSLSTAGDPYEQYF. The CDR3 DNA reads TGTGCCAGCAGTTTATCTACGGCGGGGGACCCCTACGAGCAGTACTTC.

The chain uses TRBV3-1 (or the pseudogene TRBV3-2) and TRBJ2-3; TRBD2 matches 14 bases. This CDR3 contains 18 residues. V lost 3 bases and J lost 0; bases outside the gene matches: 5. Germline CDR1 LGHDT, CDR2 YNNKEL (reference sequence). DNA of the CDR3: TGTGCCAGCAGCCATCATAGGACTAGCGGGAGGAGCACAGATACGCAGTATTTT. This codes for CASSHHRTSGRSTDTQYF.

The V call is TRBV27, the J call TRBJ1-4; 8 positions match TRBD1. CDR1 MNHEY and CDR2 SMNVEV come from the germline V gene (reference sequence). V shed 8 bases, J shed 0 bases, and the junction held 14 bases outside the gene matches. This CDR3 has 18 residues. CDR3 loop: CASGPDRVRIATNEKLFF. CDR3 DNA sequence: TGTGCCAGCGGACCGGACAGGGTTAGAATCGCAACTAATGAAAAACTGTTTTTT.

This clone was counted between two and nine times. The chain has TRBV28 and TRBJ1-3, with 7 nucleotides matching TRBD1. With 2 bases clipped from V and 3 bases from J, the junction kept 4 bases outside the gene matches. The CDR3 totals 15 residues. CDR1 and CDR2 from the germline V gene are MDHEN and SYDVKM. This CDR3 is CASSLDRERGNTIYF. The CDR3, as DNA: TGTGCCAGCAGTTTAGACAGGGAACGTGGAAACACCATATATTTT.

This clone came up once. Here the CDR3 DNA reads TGTGCCAGCAGCGTTCGACAGGGGGCGAACACCGGGGAGCTGTTTTTT. Encoded protein: CASSVRQGANTGELFF. The rearrangement uses TRBV9 and TRBJ2-2; TRBD1 matches at 9 bases. Germline V CDR1 and CDR2: SGDLS, YYNGEE. Trimming at V came to 2 bases and at J to 0 bases, leaving 2 bases not matched to a gene. The CDR3 runs 16 residues.

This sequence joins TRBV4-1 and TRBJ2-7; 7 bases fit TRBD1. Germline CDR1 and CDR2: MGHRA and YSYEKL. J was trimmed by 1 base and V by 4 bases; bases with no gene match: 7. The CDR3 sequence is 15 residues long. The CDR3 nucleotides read TGCGCCAGCAGCCTCACCGGGACAGCATCCTACGAGCAGTACTTC. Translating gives CASSLTGTASYEQYF.

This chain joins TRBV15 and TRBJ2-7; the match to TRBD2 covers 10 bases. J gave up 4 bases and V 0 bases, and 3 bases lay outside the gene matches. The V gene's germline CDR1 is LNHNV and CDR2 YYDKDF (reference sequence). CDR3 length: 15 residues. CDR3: CATSRDPTSGYEQYF. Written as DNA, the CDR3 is TGTGCCACCAGCAGAGATCCGACTAGCGGGTACGAGCAGTACTTC.